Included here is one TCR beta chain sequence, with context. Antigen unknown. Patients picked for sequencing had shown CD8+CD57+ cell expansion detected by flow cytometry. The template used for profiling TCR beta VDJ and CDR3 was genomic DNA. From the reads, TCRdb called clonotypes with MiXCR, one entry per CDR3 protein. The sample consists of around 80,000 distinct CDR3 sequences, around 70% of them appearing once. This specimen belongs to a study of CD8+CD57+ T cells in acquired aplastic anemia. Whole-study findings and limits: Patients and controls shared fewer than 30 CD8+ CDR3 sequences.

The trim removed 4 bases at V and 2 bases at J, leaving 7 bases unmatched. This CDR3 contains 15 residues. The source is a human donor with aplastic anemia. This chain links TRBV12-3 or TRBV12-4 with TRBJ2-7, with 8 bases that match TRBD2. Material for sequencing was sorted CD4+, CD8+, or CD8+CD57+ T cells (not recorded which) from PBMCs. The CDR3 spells CASSYVGGGTYEQYF. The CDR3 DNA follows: TGTGCCAGCAGTTACGTGGGCGGGGGGACCTACGAGCAGTACTTC.